What follows describes a single T cell receptor beta chain. Its antigen is not identified. These data come from a study of CXCR3-negative and CXCR3-positive naive CD8 T cells. 5' RACE with UMI labels generated the TRB cDNA libraries. No DNA is given; TCRdb re-called the 5' RACE reads and lists each CDR3 protein once. The listing contains around 66,000 distinct CDR3 sequences. Whole-study results and caveats: In CXCR3-positive naive cells, the TRB CDR3s were more hydrophobic than in CXCR3-negative naive cells.

The sequenced sample consisted of naive CXCR3+ CD8+ T cells from blood. The subset was: CD45RO-CCR7+CD27+CD95- naive CD8+ T cells expressing CXCR3 (TNR3+). The receptor's source is a human donor in good health. Some clones in this sample may be carry-over from other donors' samples.

This CDR3 is CASSVAGAVNEKLFF. The chain has TRBV9 and TRBJ1-4. The CDR3 runs 15 residues. Germline V gives CDR1 SGDLS, CDR2 YYNGEE. The whole variable domain, remainder taken from reference TRBV9 and TRBJ1-4, is DSGVTQTPKHLITATGQRVTLRCSPRSGDLSVYWYQQSLDQGLQFLIQYYNGEERAKGNILERFSAQQFPDLHSELNLSSLELGDSALYFCASSVAGAVNEKLFFGSGTQLSVL.